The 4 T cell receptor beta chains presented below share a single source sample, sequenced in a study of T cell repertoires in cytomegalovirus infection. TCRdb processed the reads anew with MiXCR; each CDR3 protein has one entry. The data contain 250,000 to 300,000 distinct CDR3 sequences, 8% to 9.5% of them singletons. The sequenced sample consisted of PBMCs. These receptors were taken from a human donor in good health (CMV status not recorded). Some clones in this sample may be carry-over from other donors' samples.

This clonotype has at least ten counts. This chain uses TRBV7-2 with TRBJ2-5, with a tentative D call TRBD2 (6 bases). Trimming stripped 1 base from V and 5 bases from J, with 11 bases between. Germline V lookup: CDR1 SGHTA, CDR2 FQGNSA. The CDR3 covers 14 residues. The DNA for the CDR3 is TGTGCCAGCAGCTTAGGCGGGCTAGCGGAGACCCAGTACTTC. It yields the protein CASSLGGLAETQYF. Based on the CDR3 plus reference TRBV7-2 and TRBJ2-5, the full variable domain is GAGVSQSPSNKVTEKGKDVELRCDPISGHTALYWYRQSLGQGLEFLIYFQGNSAPDKSGLPSDRFSAERTGGSVSTLTIQRTQQEDSAVYLCASSLGGLAETQYFGPGTRLLVL.

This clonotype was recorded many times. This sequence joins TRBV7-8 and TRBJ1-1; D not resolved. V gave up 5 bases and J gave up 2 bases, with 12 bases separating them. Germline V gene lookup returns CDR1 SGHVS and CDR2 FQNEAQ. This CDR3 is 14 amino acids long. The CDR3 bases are TGTGCCAGCAGCCCGAGGACGGTAAACACTGAAGCTTTCTTT. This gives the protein CASSPRTVNTEAFF.

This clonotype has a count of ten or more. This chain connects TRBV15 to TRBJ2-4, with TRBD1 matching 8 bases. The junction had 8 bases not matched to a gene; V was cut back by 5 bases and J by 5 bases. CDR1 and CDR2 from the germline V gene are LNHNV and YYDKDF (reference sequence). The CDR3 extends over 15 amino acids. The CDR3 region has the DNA TGTGCCACCAGCGGCTCCGGGACAGGCCAAAACATTCAGTACTTC. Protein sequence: CATSGSGTGQNIQYF.

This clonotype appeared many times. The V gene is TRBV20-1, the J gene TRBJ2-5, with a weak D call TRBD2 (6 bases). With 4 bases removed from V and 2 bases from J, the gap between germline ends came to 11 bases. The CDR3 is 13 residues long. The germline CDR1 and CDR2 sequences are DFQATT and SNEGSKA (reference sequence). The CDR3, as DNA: TGCAGTGCTACCCCTAGCGTTCAAGAGACCCAGTACTTC. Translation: CSATPSVQETQYF.